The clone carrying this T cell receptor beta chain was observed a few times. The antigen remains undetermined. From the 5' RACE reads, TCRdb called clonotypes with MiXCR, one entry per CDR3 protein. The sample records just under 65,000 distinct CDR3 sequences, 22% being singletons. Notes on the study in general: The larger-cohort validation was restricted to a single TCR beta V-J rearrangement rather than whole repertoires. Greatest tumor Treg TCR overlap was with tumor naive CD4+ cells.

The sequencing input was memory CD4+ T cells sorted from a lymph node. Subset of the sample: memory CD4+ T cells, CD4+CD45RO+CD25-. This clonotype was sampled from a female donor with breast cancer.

Written as DNA, the CDR3 is TGTGCCAGCAGCTTACGGGGCCAGGGGCGCCGAAACACCATATATTTT. This gives the protein CASSLRGQGRRNTIYF. This chain uses TRBV7-2 with TRBJ1-3, with D perhaps TRBD1 (6 bases). Germline CDR1 reads SGHTA; CDR2 reads FQGNSA. V shed 2 bases and J shed 5 bases, with 16 bases lying between them. This CDR3 contains 16 residues.